Presented here are 10 T cell receptor beta chains from one specimen sequenced in a study of shared clonotypes between healthy human individuals (dated by TCRdb to 2020 to 2022). Libraries were prepared through the immunoSEQ multiplex PCR assay. The table comes from immuneACCESS by way of TCRdb, which keeps in-frame sequences with V and J called. Part of the clones is missing from these tables; in studies checked, under half for an unresolved V gene and the rest for unknown reasons. Counted in this sample were some 700,000 clones; 80% to 95% of them appeared once. The ten largest clones represent about a third of the sample. Source material: memory CD8+ T cells from PBMCs. This sample's cell subset or site label indicates: CD45RO+ cells pooled with CCR7-negative TemRA cells. The origin of the receptors is a man aged 18-30 years in good health. Some clones in this sample may be carry-over from other donors' samples.

V is TRBV7-3 and J is TRBJ2-7, with 10 positions matching TRBD1. The CDR3 contains 14 residues. The V and J ends lost 5 bases and 2 bases, in that order; junction bases with no gene match: 3. CDR1 SGHTA and CDR2 FQGTGA come from the germline V gene. The CDR3 here is CASSKTGGAYEQYF. Written as DNA, the CDR3 is TGTGCCAGCAGCAAGACAGGGGGCGCCTACGAGCAGTACTTC.

This chain connects TRBV11-1 to TRBJ2-5; 8 bases align to TRBD1. The J call may be wrong; the DNA end is better matched by TRBJ2-7. This CDR3 spans 16 amino acids. In germline, CDR1 is SGHAT, CDR2 FQDESV (reference sequence). The CDR3 DNA reads TGTGCCAGCAGCTTACACGGTGGGACAGGAGCGTACGAGCAGTACTTC. Amino acids: CASSLHGGTGAYEQYF.

The DNA of the CDR3 is TGTGCCAGCAGCCCCAATGGGGACAATGGAAACACCATATATTTT. Amino acids: CASSPNGDNGNTIYF. The J gene is TRBJ1-3, the V gene TRBV9; possibly TRBD1 for D (6 bases). The ends were cut back, 4 bases at V and 3 bases at J, with 14 bases in the middle. The CDR3 covers 15 residues. Looked up from germline, CDR1 is SGDLS and CDR2 is YYNGEE.

The chain is built from TRBV29-1 and TRBJ1-1; D is possibly TRBD1 (6 bases). The V end was cut by 5 bases, the J end by 7 bases, with 14 bases between. Germline CDR1 reads SQVTM; CDR2 reads ANQGSEA. This CDR3 has 12 amino acids. The DNA for the CDR3 is TGCAGCGTTCCCCGGACAGCCAATGAAGCTTTCTTT. Protein product: CSVPRTANEAFF.

The chain joins TRBV7-2 to TRBJ1-1; D remains ambiguous. Trimming stripped 4 bases from V and 7 bases from J, with 19 bases between. The germline gives CDR1 SGHTA, CDR2 FQGNSA. The CDR3 extends over 15 amino acids. The CDR3 nucleotides read TGTGCCAGCAGCTACCTTCGAGCAGCTTTGGATGAAGCTTTCTTT. The encoded protein is CASSYLRAALDEAFF.

The V call is TRBV9, the J call TRBJ1-1; 7 bases line up with TRBD1. This CDR3 is built from 14 residues. Trimming at V came to 4 bases and at J to 1 base, leaving 4 bases not matched to a gene. Germline assignment: CDR1 SGDLS and CDR2 YYNGEE. CDR3 bases: TGTGCCAGCAGCCTGGGACAGAAGAACACTGAAGCTTTCTTT. Encoded protein: CASSLGQKNTEAFF. The full variable domain, with the rest looked up from reference TRBV9 and TRBJ1-1, is DSGVTQTPKHLITATGQRVTLRCSPRSGDLSVYWYQQSLDQGLQFLIQYYNGEERAKGNILERFSAQQFPDLHSELNLSSLELGDSALYFCASSLGQKNTEAFFGQGTRLTVV.

The gene calls are TRBV6-5 and TRBJ2-7, with D maybe TRBD2 (6 bases). This CDR3 has 15 amino acids. Between the trimmed V and J ends, which lost 3 bases and 2 bases, there was a span of 14 bases. The germline V gene encodes CDR1 MNHEY and CDR2 SVGAGI. The CDR3 reads CASSYGVGGTYEQYF. The CDR3 nucleotides read TGTGCCAGCAGTTATGGTGTCGGGGGAACCTACGAGCAGTACTTC.

The V gene is TRBV27, the J gene TRBJ2-3; D is undetermined. Germline CDR1 MNHEY, CDR2 SMNVEV (reference sequence). This CDR3 is built from 15 residues. V lost 5 bases and J 3 bases, leaving 15 bases between the germline ends. CDR3 DNA: TGTGCCAGCAGTCCTCGGACCGCTCGAACAGATACGCAGTATTTT. Translating gives CASSPRTARTDTQYF.

The chain employs TRBV7-9 and TRBJ2-5, with D tentatively TRBD1 (6 bases). Germline V lookup: CDR1 SEHNR, CDR2 FQNEAQ (reference sequence). CDR3 length equals 14 residues. Trimming removed 9 bases at V and 1 base at J, with 15 bases between. In DNA form, the CDR3 reads TGTGCCAGTAGAGAGCAGGGGACCCAAGAGACCCAGTACTTC. It encodes CASREQGTQETQYF.

This chain links TRBV27 with TRBJ2-7, with TRBD2 matching over 7 bases. This CDR3 region has 16 residues. CDR1 is MNHEY, CDR2 SMNVEV, per germline (reference sequence). With V trimmed by 5 bases and J by 7 bases, 17 bases remained unmatched. The CDR3 nucleotides are TGTGCCAGCAGTCCAAGTGTGTCTAGCGGACCTTGGGAGCAGTACTTC. Translated, it gives CASSPSVSSGPWEQYF.